A selection of T cell receptor beta chains follows, all from one sample in a study of post-analysis software for immune sequencing data. One entry per CDR3 protein, called by TCRdb with MiXCR from the PCR reads. The sample yields roughly 400,000 distinct CDR3 sequences, 30% to 40% seen once. The material sequenced was blood. The source is a girl aged 2 to 10 with multiple sclerosis. Both conserved end residues are part of each CDR3. Each record gives: J gene, D gene, V gene, clone size, CDR3 DNA, CDR3 protein. A D gene is named only where the DNA matches it firmly. Clone size is stated in some rows and not others, as once, few, many or a class when expanded.

j_gene: TRBJ2-4
d_gene: .
v_gene: TRBV3-1
abundance: .
CDR3nt: TGTGCCAGCAGCCAAGATTATGGAGACAGTTTAGGCAAAAACATTCAGTACTTC
CDR3aa: CASSQDYGDSLGKNIQYF

j_gene: TRBJ2-7
d_gene: TRBD2
v_gene: TRBV28
abundance: few
CDR3nt: TGTGCCAGCAGTTCCAACGGGAGGTACCGCGGGCAGTACTTC
CDR3aa: CASSSNGRYRGQYF

j_gene: TRBJ2-7
d_gene: TRBD1
v_gene: TRBV7-7
abundance: many
CDR3nt: TGTGCTAGCAGCACCGGACAGGGGGATAACGAGCAGTACTTC
CDR3aa: CASSTGQGDNEQYF

j_gene: TRBJ1-2
d_gene: .
v_gene: TRBV15
abundance: few
CDR3nt: TGTGCCACCAGCAGAGATTCGTCGGGGGCCTGGCGATATGGCTACACCTTC
CDR3aa: CATSRDSSGAWRYGYTF

j_gene: TRBJ2-1
d_gene: TRBD1
v_gene: TRBV29-1
abundance: many
CDR3nt: TGCAGCGTCCCGCCGGGACAGGCATACAATGAGCAGTTCTTC
CDR3aa: CSVPPGQAYNEQFF

j_gene: TRBJ2-1
d_gene: .
v_gene: TRBV20-1
abundance: .
CDR3nt: TGCAGTGCTAGAGCCAAGGGGCGAAGCTCCTACAATGAGCAGTTCTTC
CDR3aa: CSARAKGRSSYNEQFF

j_gene: TRBJ1-1
d_gene: .
v_gene: TRBV6-5
abundance: .
CDR3nt: TGTGCCAGCAGCCCCGGGCCAGGGAACACTGAAGCTTTCTTT
CDR3aa: CASSPGPGNTEAFF

j_gene: TRBJ2-7
d_gene: .
v_gene: TRBV12-3/TRBV12-4
abundance: .
CDR3nt: TGTGCCAGCAATCTACAGAGGGCGCTGGGTGAGCAGTACTTC
CDR3aa: CASNLQRALGEQYF

j_gene: TRBJ2-3
d_gene: .
v_gene: TRBV9
abundance: .
CDR3nt: TGTGCCAGCAGCACCCAAAGCGGGACAGTCCATACGCAGTATTTT
CDR3aa: CASSTQSGTVHTQYF

j_gene: TRBJ2-7
d_gene: .
v_gene: TRBV12-3/TRBV12-4
abundance: few
CDR3nt: TGTGCCAGCAGCCCCGTGGGGCGGGGAGCCTACGAGCAGTACTTC
CDR3aa: CASSPVGRGAYEQYF

j_gene: TRBJ1-2
d_gene: TRBD1
v_gene: TRBV29-1
abundance: few
CDR3nt: TGCAGCGTGGGGACAGGGGGCGCGGGTAACTATGGCTACACCTTC
CDR3aa: CSVGTGGAGNYGYTF

j_gene: TRBJ2-5
d_gene: .
v_gene: TRBV6-5
abundance: .
CDR3nt: TGTGCCGGCAGTCTCGACTGGCGGGGAGAGACCCAGTACTTC
CDR3aa: CAGSLDWRGETQYF

j_gene: TRBJ2-6
d_gene: TRBD1
v_gene: TRBV2
abundance: .
CDR3nt: TGTGCCAGCACGGCAGGGGGCCCCTCTGGGGCCAACGTCCTGACTTTC
CDR3aa: CASTAGGPSGANVLTF

j_gene: TRBJ2-5
d_gene: TRBD1
v_gene: TRBV20-1
abundance: .
CDR3nt: TGCAGTGCTCCCGACAGGGTCGGAGAGACCCAGTACTTC
CDR3aa: CSAPDRVGETQYF

j_gene: TRBJ2-7
d_gene: .
v_gene: TRBV11-2
abundance: few
CDR3nt: TGTGCCAGCAGCCTACGACCCGGTGCCTCCTACGAGCAGTACTTC
CDR3aa: CASSLRPGASYEQYF

j_gene: TRBJ2-7
d_gene: TRBD1
v_gene: TRBV29-1
abundance: many
CDR3nt: TGCAGCGTTGAGTCCGAGACAGGGTGGAACGAGCAGTACTTC
CDR3aa: CSVESETGWNEQYF

j_gene: TRBJ2-5
d_gene: .
v_gene: TRBV9
abundance: .
CDR3nt: TGTGCCAGCAGCGTAGAATCCCGAGGGGAGACCCAGTACTTC
CDR3aa: CASSVESRGETQYF

j_gene: TRBJ2-1
d_gene: TRBD2
v_gene: TRBV10-3
abundance: many
CDR3nt: TGTGCCACGTGGGAAGCGAGCGGGAGGTATGAGAATGAGCAGTTCTTC
CDR3aa: CATWEASGRYENEQFF

j_gene: TRBJ2-1
d_gene: TRBD2
v_gene: TRBV20-1
abundance: .
CDR3nt: TGCAGTGCTAGAGTGCCAGCGGGAGGGCCTCTGAATGAGCAGTTCTTC
CDR3aa: CSARVPAGGPLNEQFF

j_gene: TRBJ1-4
d_gene: .
v_gene: TRBV7-2
abundance: many
CDR3nt: TGTGCCAGCAGCTTAGATAGGGGAACAGCTAATGAAAAACTGTTTTTT
CDR3aa: CASSLDRGTANEKLFF

j_gene: TRBJ2-2
d_gene: TRBD2
v_gene: TRBV3-1
abundance: .
CDR3nt: TGTGCCAGCAGGCATATAGCGGGGGCCCGTCAGGAGCTGTTTTTT
CDR3aa: CASRHIAGARQELFF

j_gene: TRBJ2-1
d_gene: .
v_gene: TRBV15
abundance: .
CDR3nt: TGTGCCACCAGCGCCAGATCAGGGGTTGGAAAGAATGAGCAGTTCTTC
CDR3aa: CATSARSGVGKNEQFF

j_gene: TRBJ1-3
d_gene: .
v_gene: TRBV5-1
abundance: .
CDR3nt: TGCGCCAGCAGCTTGGCCAGGGGAAACACCATATATTTT
CDR3aa: CASSLARGNTIYF

j_gene: TRBJ2-7
d_gene: TRBD1
v_gene: TRBV6-5
abundance: .
CDR3nt: TGTGCCAGCAGACTCGGACAGGGGGCTTCCTACGAGCAGTACTTC
CDR3aa: CASRLGQGASYEQYF

j_gene: TRBJ1-1
d_gene: .
v_gene: TRBV7-2
abundance: .
CDR3nt: TGTGCCAGCAGCCCGCTATCTGGGGATGACTCTGAAGCTTTCTTT
CDR3aa: CASSPLSGDDSEAFF

j_gene: TRBJ2-1
d_gene: .
v_gene: TRBV20-1
abundance: .
CDR3nt: TGCAGTGCAACCGGCAATGAGCAGTTCTTC
CDR3aa: CSATGNEQFF

j_gene: TRBJ2-7
d_gene: TRBD2
v_gene: TRBV4-2
abundance: many
CDR3nt: TGTGCCAGCAGCCAACTAGCGGGAGGTCGAGAGCAGTACTTC
CDR3aa: CASSQLAGGREQYF

j_gene: TRBJ2-3
d_gene: .
v_gene: TRBV6-2/TRBV6-3
abundance: few
CDR3nt: TGTGCCAGCAGTAGCGTTTTGGGAGATACGCAGTATTTT
CDR3aa: CASSSVLGDTQYF

j_gene: TRBJ2-3
d_gene: TRBD1
v_gene: TRBV7-2
abundance: few
CDR3nt: TGTGCCAGCAGCTTAGATACAGGGGCAGATACGCAGTATTTT
CDR3aa: CASSLDTGADTQYF

j_gene: TRBJ2-7
d_gene: TRBD2
v_gene: TRBV29-1
abundance: .
CDR3nt: TGCAGCGTTGGGTCTAGCGGGGCGTTCTCCTACAATGAGCAGTACTTC
CDR3aa: CSVGSSGAFSYNEQYF

j_gene: TRBJ1-5
d_gene: .
v_gene: TRBV12-3/TRBV12-4
abundance: .
CDR3nt: TGTGCCAGCAGTTCCCTATCCCGGGGCCAGCATTTT
CDR3aa: CASSSLSRGQHF

j_gene: TRBJ2-1
d_gene: .
v_gene: TRBV6-5
abundance: .
CDR3nt: TGTGCCAGCAGACGAAGGGGCGCGCGAGATGGCAATGAGCAGTTCTTC
CDR3aa: CASRRRGARDGNEQFF

j_gene: TRBJ2-7
d_gene: .
v_gene: TRBV7-2
abundance: .
CDR3nt: TGTGCCAGCAGCTTACGTAAATCCTACGAGCAGTACTTC
CDR3aa: CASSLRKSYEQYF

j_gene: TRBJ1-4
d_gene: .
v_gene: TRBV20-1
abundance: few
CDR3nt: TGCAGTGCTAGAGATGCGGGGGGGGACGAAAAACTGTTTTTT
CDR3aa: CSARDAGGDEKLFF

j_gene: TRBJ2-5
d_gene: .
v_gene: TRBV19
abundance: .
CDR3nt: TGTGCCAGTGGAGGGTATAGGACCCAGTACTTC
CDR3aa: CASGGYRTQYF

j_gene: TRBJ2-7
d_gene: TRBD2
v_gene: TRBV11-2
abundance: few
CDR3nt: TGTGCCAGCGTCGGTCCTAGCGGGAGGATTTCCTACTACGAGCAGTACTTC
CDR3aa: CASVGPSGRISYYEQYF

j_gene: TRBJ2-7
d_gene: TRBD2
v_gene: TRBV3-1
abundance: few
CDR3nt: TGTGCCAGCAGCCAAGAGCGGGAGTGGCAATGGAGTGGTCTCGTCTACGAGCAGTACTTC
CDR3aa: CASSQEREWQWSGLVYEQYF

j_gene: TRBJ1-5
d_gene: .
v_gene: TRBV6-1
abundance: .
CDR3nt: TGTGCCAGCACCCCTGAGGGACTACCCAATCAGCCCCAGCATTTT
CDR3aa: CASTPEGLPNQPQHF

j_gene: TRBJ2-1
d_gene: .
v_gene: TRBV7-7
abundance: many
CDR3nt: TGTGCCAGCAGCTTTTCGAGCGACAAGGGTGATGAGCAGTTCTTC
CDR3aa: CASSFSSDKGDEQFF

j_gene: TRBJ2-1
d_gene: .
v_gene: TRBV10-3
abundance: many
CDR3nt: TGTGCCATCAGTGAGTCGAACAGCAATGAGCAGTTCTTC
CDR3aa: CAISESNSNEQFF

j_gene: TRBJ2-1
d_gene: .
v_gene: TRBV2
abundance: few
CDR3nt: TGTGCCACATCCCTGGGGCCCTACAATGAGCAGTTCTTC
CDR3aa: CATSLGPYNEQFF

j_gene: TRBJ1-5
d_gene: .
v_gene: TRBV20-1
abundance: .
CDR3nt: TGCAGTGCTAGTGGAGGGGTCTATCAGCCCCAGCATTTT
CDR3aa: CSASGGVYQPQHF

j_gene: TRBJ2-7
d_gene: TRBD1
v_gene: TRBV28
abundance: few
CDR3nt: TGTGCCAGCAGGCGTGGACAGGGTTCGTGGGAGCAGTACTTC
CDR3aa: CASRRGQGSWEQYF

j_gene: TRBJ1-1
d_gene: TRBD1
v_gene: TRBV5-1
abundance: once
CDR3nt: TGCGCCAGCAGCCTGTTTGTCCCCTTAGGGGGCGGGAACACTGAAGCTTTCTTT
CDR3aa: CASSLFVPLGGGNTEAFF

j_gene: TRBJ2-7
d_gene: .
v_gene: TRBV5-5
abundance: .
CDR3nt: TGTGCCAGCAGCCTGGTGTTCGCTGCTCCCTCTATCTACGAGCAGTACTTC
CDR3aa: CASSLVFAAPSIYEQYF

j_gene: TRBJ2-5
d_gene: .
v_gene: TRBV5-6
abundance: few
CDR3nt: TGTGCCAGCAGCCCTGCGATGGGGTACCAAGAGACCCAGTACTTC
CDR3aa: CASSPAMGYQETQYF

j_gene: TRBJ1-5
d_gene: .
v_gene: TRBV18
abundance: few
CDR3nt: TGTGCCAGCTCACCACTTCAGGGAAGCAATCAGCCCCAGCATTTT
CDR3aa: CASSPLQGSNQPQHF

j_gene: TRBJ2-1
d_gene: TRBD2
v_gene: TRBV6-2/TRBV6-3
abundance: few
CDR3nt: TGTGCCAGCAGTTACTCGATTTTTCTAGCGGGGCCCTACAATGAGCAGTTCTTC
CDR3aa: CASSYSIFLAGPYNEQFF

j_gene: TRBJ1-2
d_gene: .
v_gene: TRBV20-1
abundance: few
CDR3nt: TGCAGTGCTATTGGACAGAATGGCTACACCTTC
CDR3aa: CSAIGQNGYTF

j_gene: TRBJ2-1
d_gene: TRBD2
v_gene: TRBV20-1
abundance: .
CDR3nt: TGCAGTGCTAGCCCGCGGGGGGGCCGCAGTGAGCAGTTCTTC
CDR3aa: CSASPRGGRSEQFF

j_gene: TRBJ1-1
d_gene: .
v_gene: TRBV5-1
abundance: few
CDR3nt: TGCGCCAGCCAGAGCCAGATCGGGGGTTGGACTGAAGCTTTCTTT
CDR3aa: CASQSQIGGWTEAFF

j_gene: TRBJ1-1
d_gene: .
v_gene: TRBV5-1
abundance: few
CDR3nt: TGCGCCAGCAGCTTGAGGGGGGACGCTTCTACTGAAGCTTTCTTT
CDR3aa: CASSLRGDASTEAFF

j_gene: TRBJ2-4
d_gene: .
v_gene: TRBV4-3
abundance: few
CDR3nt: TGCGCCAGCAGCCAAGATCGCGGGACTGGACGTCTCGGGGCCAAAAACATTCAGTACTTC
CDR3aa: CASSQDRGTGRLGAKNIQYF

j_gene: TRBJ2-3
d_gene: .
v_gene: TRBV19
abundance: .
CDR3nt: TGTGCCAGTACTGATAACCCAGGCAGGCCTCCCACAGATACGCAGTATTTT
CDR3aa: CASTDNPGRPPTDTQYF

j_gene: TRBJ1-6
d_gene: .
v_gene: TRBV6-5
abundance: few
CDR3nt: TGTGCCAGCAGTTGGAGAGGGACGAATTCACCCCTCCACTTT
CDR3aa: CASSWRGTNSPLHF

j_gene: TRBJ1-6
d_gene: .
v_gene: TRBV4-3
abundance: many
CDR3nt: TGCGCCAGCAGCCAAGGGGGGCAGGGAGGTTCACCCCTCCACTTT
CDR3aa: CASSQGGQGGSPLHF

j_gene: TRBJ2-5
d_gene: .
v_gene: TRBV7-9
abundance: .
CDR3nt: TGTGCCAGCAGCTTAGGTCTGGGCAACCAAGAGACCCAGTACTTC
CDR3aa: CASSLGLGNQETQYF

j_gene: TRBJ2-4
d_gene: .
v_gene: TRBV4-3
abundance: few
CDR3nt: TGCGCCAGCAGCCAAGATTGGGCTACGGCCTCAGACATTCAGTACTTC
CDR3aa: CASSQDWATASDIQYF

j_gene: TRBJ1-6
d_gene: .
v_gene: TRBV5-1
abundance: few
CDR3nt: TGCGCCAGCAGCTTGGCGGGGACGTCCTATTCACCCCTCCACTTT
CDR3aa: CASSLAGTSYSPLHF

j_gene: TRBJ2-5
d_gene: TRBD2
v_gene: TRBV4-1
abundance: few
CDR3nt: TGCGCCAGCAGCCAAGAGAGCTTACGCGGGAGGGCTTGTGAAGGGACCCAGTACTTC
CDR3aa: CASSQESLRGRACEGTQYF